The present TCR beta chain was sequenced within a study of T cell responses to AZD1222 COVID-19 vaccine. Study results and limitations: Donors were largely white British and mainly female; clonal diversity was possibly underestimated. The study found vaccine-associated CD4 TCRs spanning spike, dominant at 160-218 and 743-854.

Germline V gene lookup returns CDR1 SGHVS and CDR2 FQNEAQ. V was cut by 5 bases and J by 1 base, with 6 bases left in between. This CDR3 is 14 amino acids long. Combined were second doses at about 4 or about 12 weeks. TCRdb keeps only in-frame clones here, not all; method: immunoSEQ multiplex PCR. The table has some 30,000 clones, just over 85% seen once. As for this clone: Its antigen remains unidentified.

Sequences were derived from peripheral blood, sampled 28 days after the second AZD1222 dose. The receptor was isolated from an adult who received the AZD1222 COVID-19 vaccine. The gene calls are TRBV7-8 and TRBJ2-6; D not resolved. The CDR3 DNA follows: TGTGCCAGCAGCCAACCTTCTGGGGCCAACGTCCTGACTTTC. Translation: CASSQPSGANVLTF. Full variable domain (rest looked up from reference TRBV7-8 and TRBJ2-6): GAGVSQSPRYKVAKRGQDVALRCDPISGHVSLFWYQQALGQGPEFLTYFQNEAQLDKSGLPSDRFFAERPEGSVSTLKIQRTQQEDSAVYLCASSQPSGANVLTFGAGSRLTVL.